These 8 T cell receptor beta chains were all obtained from the same sample, sequenced in a study of blood T cell repertoires in COVID-19. TCRdb's copy holds only in-frame clones and misses some; the assay was immunoSEQ multiplex PCR. Among hundreds of thousands of clones, around nine tenths were seen once, and the ten largest hold about 1.6%. The sequenced sample was PBMCs or T cells enriched from blood (not recorded which). These receptors were collected from a woman between 50 and 59 years old who had recovered from COVID-19.

The chain links TRBV6-5 to TRBJ2-2; TRBD1 is a possible D gene (6 bases). CDR1 and CDR2 (germline): MNHEY, SVGAGI. V lost 6 bases, J lost 4 bases, and 15 bases lay in between. The CDR3 runs to 15 residues. The chain's CDR3 is CASRTNRAGTGELFF. DNA of the CDR3: TGTGCCAGCAGGACAAACAGGGCCGGCACCGGGGAGCTGTTTTTT.

This clone was observed a few times. The chain combines TRBV30 with TRBJ1-3; D remains unclear. V dropped 5 bases and J dropped 0 bases, with 8 bases sitting between them. Germline V CDR1 and CDR2: GTSNPN, SVGIG (reference sequence). CDR3 size: 13 residues. The CDR3 here is CAWGVSSGNTIYF. Here the CDR3 DNA reads TGTGCCTGGGGGGTGAGCTCTGGAAACACCATATATTTT.

The DNA for the CDR3 is TGTGCCAGCAGCTTCCAGGGGGATACGCAGTATTTT. It translates to CASSFQGDTQYF. V and J are TRBV11-3 and TRBJ2-3, with D maybe TRBD1 (6 bases). Germline values: CDR1 SGHNT, CDR2 YENEEA. The V gene lost 3 bases and the J gene lost 6 bases, with 7 bases spanning the gap. The CDR3 totals 12 residues. Together with reference TRBV11-3 and TRBJ2-3, the CDR3 gives the full variable domain: EAGVVQSPRYKIIEKKQPVAFWCNPISGHNTLYWYLQNLGQGPELLIRYENEEAVDDSQLPKDRFSAERLKGVDSTLKIQPAELGDSAVYLCASSFQGDTQYFGPGTRLTVL.

The chain is built from TRBV3-1 (or the pseudogene TRBV3-2) and TRBJ1-2, with 8 bases aligning to TRBD1. The CDR3 sequence is 23 residues long. The V gene's germline CDR1 is LGHDT and CDR2 YNNKEL (reference sequence). Losses at the gene ends were 1 base for V and 5 bases for J; bases not matched to a gene: 30. This CDR3 is CASSQGPRDPNTGGIFGIYGYTF. DNA for the CDR3: TGTGCCAGCAGCCAAGGTCCACGGGACCCCAATACAGGGGGTATTTTTGGAATATATGGCTACACCTTC.

Only one count was recorded for this clone. This chain links TRBV5-4 with TRBJ2-5, with D possibly TRBD1 on 5 matching bases. Germline CDR1 SGHNT, CDR2 YYREEE (reference sequence). Trimming cost V 1 base and J 1 base, with 8 bases left between them. This CDR3 has 14 residues. Here the CDR3 reads CASSLKDSQETQYF. The DNA for the CDR3 is TGTGCCAGCAGCTTGAAAGACAGCCAAGAGACCCAGTACTTC.

The chain combines TRBV7-9 with TRBJ2-2; TRBD1 agrees at 7 bases. Germline V lookup: CDR1 SEHNR, CDR2 FQNEAQ (reference sequence). The CDR3 totals 17 residues. V shed 1 base and J 2 bases; nucleotides not matched to a gene: 7. The CDR3 spells CASSLEWDSANTGELFF. The CDR3 DNA reads TGTGCCAGCAGCTTAGAGTGGGACAGCGCTAACACCGGGGAGCTGTTTTTT.

This chain joins TRBV5-1 and TRBJ2-7, with TRBD2 matching over 7 bases. Trimming cost V 1 base and J 6 bases; bases outside gene matches: 7. This CDR3 has 14 residues. The germline V gene encodes CDR1 SGHRS and CDR2 YFSETQ. The CDR3 sequence is CASSLYSGATEQYF. The CDR3 nucleotides are TGCGCCAGCAGCTTGTACAGCGGGGCCACCGAGCAGTACTTC. Full variable domain (remainder filled in from reference TRBV5-1 and TRBJ2-7): KAGVTQTPRYLIKTRGQQVTLSCSPISGHRSVSWYQQTPGQGLQFLFEYFSETQRNKGNFPGRFSGRQFSNSRSEMNVSTLELGDSALYLCASSLYSGATEQYFGPGTRLTVT.

CDR3 DNA sequence: TGTGCCAGCAGCCCAGACAGGTCTCCTATGCCCGATACGCAGTATTTT. It translates to CASSPDRSPMPDTQYF. The V call is TRBV28, the J call TRBJ2-3; D possibly corresponds to TRBD1 (6 bases). The CDR3 sequence is 16 residues long. Germline-derived CDR1 and CDR2 are MDHEN and SYDVKM. The germline V and J ends were trimmed by 6 bases and 6 bases, with 22 bases remaining between them.